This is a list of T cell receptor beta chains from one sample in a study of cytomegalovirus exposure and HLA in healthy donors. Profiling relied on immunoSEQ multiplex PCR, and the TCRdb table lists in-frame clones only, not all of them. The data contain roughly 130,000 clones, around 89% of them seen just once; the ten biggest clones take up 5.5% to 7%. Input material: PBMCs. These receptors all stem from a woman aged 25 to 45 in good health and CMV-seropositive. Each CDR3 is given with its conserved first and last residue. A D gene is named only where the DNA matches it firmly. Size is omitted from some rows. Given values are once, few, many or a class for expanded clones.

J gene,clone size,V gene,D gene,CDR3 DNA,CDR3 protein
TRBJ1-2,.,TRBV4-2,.,TGTGCCAGCAGCCAAGATATGGCAGGGGTGGGCTACACCTTC,CASSQDMAGVGYTF
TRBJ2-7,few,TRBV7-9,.,TGTGCCAGCAGCTTTGACAGAGACTCCTACGAGCAGTACTTC,CASSFDRDSYEQYF
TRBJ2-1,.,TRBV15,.,TGTGCCACCAGCAGAGATTTTTGGCTAGGCTACAATGAGCAGTTCTTC,CATSRDFWLGYNEQFF
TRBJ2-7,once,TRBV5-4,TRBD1,TGTGCCAGCAGCTATCAGGGGGCATCCTACGAGCAGTACTTC,CASSYQGASYEQYF
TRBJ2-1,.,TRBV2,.,TGTGCCAGCAGTAGCGGGAATGAGCAGTTCTTC,CASSSGNEQFF
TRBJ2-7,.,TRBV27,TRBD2,TGTGCCAGCAGTACCCTAACTAGCGGGAGGGCCGGCGAGCAGTACTTC,CASSTLTSGRAGEQYF
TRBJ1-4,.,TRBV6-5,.,TGTGCCAGCAGTTACTGGGGAGGGCATGAAAAACTGTTTTTT,CASSYWGGHEKLFF
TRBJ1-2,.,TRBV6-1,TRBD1,TGTGCCAGCAGGACAGGGCCGGGAGGCTACACCTTC,CASRTGPGGYTF
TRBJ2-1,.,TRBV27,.,TGTGCCAGCAGTATACCGGGACTCATCAATGAGCAGTTCTTC,CASSIPGLINEQFF
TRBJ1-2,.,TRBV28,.,TGTGCCAGCAGTTTCTTCCGACAGGCACTCTATGGCTACACCTTC,CASSFFRQALYGYTF
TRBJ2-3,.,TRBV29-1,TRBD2,TGCAGCGCCGCTAGCGGGAGAGCAGATACGCAGTATTTT,CSAASGRADTQYF
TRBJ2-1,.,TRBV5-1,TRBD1,TGCGCCAGCAGCCAAACAGGGGGCGCGTATAATAAGCAGTTCTTC,CASSQTGGAYNKQFF
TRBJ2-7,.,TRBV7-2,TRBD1,TGTGCCAGCAGCGAGCAGACAGGGAGATACGAGCAGTACTTC,CASSEQTGRYEQYF
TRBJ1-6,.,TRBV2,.,TGTGCCAGCAGTGAAGAAGACGGGAATTCACCCCTCCACTTT,CASSEEDGNSPLHF
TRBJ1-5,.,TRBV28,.,TGTGCCAGCAGCCTGGGGGGGGCACGCAATCAGCCCCAGCATTTT,CASSLGGARNQPQHF
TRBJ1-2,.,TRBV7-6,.,TGTGCCAGCAGCTTAGATGGTACAAATAACTATGGCTACACCTTC,CASSLDGTNNYGYTF
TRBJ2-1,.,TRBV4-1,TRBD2,TGCGCCAGCAGCCAAGGGGAGGGGTACAATGAGCAGTTCTTC,CASSQGEGYNEQFF